This T cell receptor (beta chain) appears in the sequencing data of a study of memory CD4+ T cells and cytomegalovirus serostatus. Single viable CD3+CD4+CD8-CD45RO+ cells were sorted as the memory CD4+ T cells. Total CD4+ T cells were enriched by CD4 positive selection. This CDR3 has 11 amino acids. With 3 bases clipped from V and 9 bases from J, the junction kept 3 bases outside the gene matches. The germline gives CDR1 DFQATT, CDR2 SNEGSKA (reference sequence). Study-level results: Median bootstrapped AUC for CMV status was just under 0.97 originally, approximately 0.91 US-trained. About 40% of the roughly 160 known CMV-associated TCRbeta sequences appeared in CD4+ memory.

Repertoires were generated with immunoSEQ multiplex PCR, while TCRdb's copy carries only in-frame clones and drops some. The profile shows 35,000 to 45,000 clones, around 75% of them singletons. Note on this clone: Its antigen is as yet unknown.

The sequenced sample was memory CD4+ T cells from blood. The chain is built from TRBV20-1 and TRBJ2-7; 9 nucleotides agree with TRBD2. The clonotype originates from an adult in good health and CMV-seronegative. CDR3 residues: CSARGAGGQYF. As DNA, the CDR3 is TGCAGTGCTAGGGGAGCGGGGGGGCAGTACTTC.